The T cell receptor (beta chain) under discussion was sequenced for a study of T-cell reconstitution after alpha-beta-depleted transplantation in children. Using unique molecular identifiers, the investigators prepared the TCRbeta library. TCRdb ran MiXCR on the PCR reads and lists one entry per CDR3 protein. This sample has about 480,000 distinct CDR3 sequences, with 12% found just once. Only a few counts were recorded for this clonotype. This clonotype was sampled from a human donor who donated a stem cell graft to a child with combined immunodeficiency. The sample consisted of PBMCs from the stem cell graft donor, taken from the stem cell graft.

CDR3 residues: CATSVPGNTEAFF. Here the CDR3 DNA reads TGTGCCACCAGTGTCCCAGGGAACACTGAAGCTTTCTTT. This rearrangement joins TRBV24-1 to TRBJ1-1, with unresolved D. The length of the CDR3 is 13 residues. Germline CDR1 KGHDR, CDR2 SFDVKD. Deletions cut 5 bases from V and 1 base from J, with 7 bases between.